The 4 T cell receptor beta chains below all came from one sample that was sequenced in a study of blood T cell repertoires in COVID-19. TCRdb's copy holds only in-frame clones and misses some; the assay was immunoSEQ multiplex PCR. Counted here are about 140,000 clones, around 80% occurring once; the ten biggest clones make up around 9.6%. Material: peripheral blood. Source of these receptors: a man aged 60 to 69 with active or convalescent COVID-19.

The chain couples TRBV12-5 to TRBJ2-2, with 8 bases aligning to TRBD1. V shed 6 bases and J 4 bases; nucleotides not matched to a gene: 10. Per the germline V gene, CDR1 is LGHNT and CDR2 is FRNRAP. The CDR3 length is 16 residues. CDR3 in amino acids: CASGPSRGLGTGELFF. The CDR3 nucleotides are TGTGCTAGTGGACCCTCCAGGGGGCTGGGCACCGGGGAGCTGTTTTTT.

The chain is built from TRBV7-9 and TRBJ2-7; D may be TRBD1 (5 bases). The germline V gene encodes CDR1 SEHNR and CDR2 FQNEAQ (reference sequence). V was trimmed by 5 bases and J by 0 bases, leaving 14 bases between them. The CDR3 has 15 amino acids. The CDR3 DNA sequence: TGTGCCAGCAGCCCCGCCCAGGGCCTCTCCTACGAGCAGTACGTC. Its translation is CASSPAQGLSYEQYV.

The gene calls are TRBV4-3 and TRBJ1-3, with D tentatively TRBD1 (5 bases). V was clipped by 0 bases and J by 2 bases, with 14 bases between them. Germline V lookup: CDR1 LGHNA, CDR2 YSLEER. The CDR3 runs to 17 residues. CDR3 coding DNA: TGCGCCAGCAGCCAAGATGGAACAGGCGCTACTGGAAACACCATATATTTT. Encoded protein: CASSQDGTGATGNTIYF.

This chain links TRBV6-5 with TRBJ1-2, with D perhaps matching TRBD1 (5 bases). V was trimmed by 6 bases and J by 2 bases, leaving 16 bases between them. The CDR3 is 15 amino acids. From germline, CDR1 is MNHEY and CDR2 SVGAGI. CDR3: CASSPRRELNYGYTF. CDR3 nucleotides: TGTGCCAGCAGCCCCCGCAGGGAATTGAACTATGGCTACACCTTC.